This T cell receptor (beta chain) derives from a study of T cell responses to AZD1222 COVID-19 vaccine (dated by TCRdb to about 2021). At the level of the whole study: TCR sequencing covered fewer than 250 trial participants: 207 given two doses of AZD1222 and 26 given two doses of MenACWY control vaccine. Trial participants were enrolled by age into 18-55, 56-69 and 70-plus year subgroups, with roughly 160, 29 and 62 TCR-sequenced participants respectively. On the study overall, not on this receptor specifically: Conclusions about previously exposed vaccinees are limited, since just six AZD1222 recipients were seropositive for SARS-CoV-2 at baseline. Spike-specific TCR breadth and depth rose significantly after two AZD1222 doses compared with day 0 and with MenACWY recipients. CD4 TCRs associated with the vaccine covered the entire spike protein, and the dominant responses were in regions 160-218 and 743-854. No day 14 peak-response samples were available, so repertoires were characterized only after the peak T cell response. Nearly half of unique spike-specific TCRs reportedly recognized epitopes outside regions mutated in the B.1.351 and B.1.1.7 variants. The 56-69-year group was small, and its depth increase did not reach significance, likely because of low power. Most participants were white British and females outnumbered males, and the authors suggested that clonal diversity may have been underestimated.

Spanning cysteine to phenylalanine, the CDR3 consists of 13 amino acids. Only the CDR3 part of the read is kept: 39 bases, read in frame from the first base. The germline V gene encodes CDR1 GTSNPN and CDR2 SVGIG (reference sequence). Between the V and J ends, shortened by 2 bases and 1 base respectively, the junction contains 8 bases. Note on this clone: What antigen it recognizes has not been identified. No base quality values were provided; no much bigger clone lies one nucleotide off.

The meaning of the sample's time point label: about 28 days (+/-7) after the second vaccine dose. Because spike-specific TCR depth and breadth did not differ between the two schedules, AZD1222 recipients who got a second dose at roughly 4 weeks were pooled with those who got a second dose at roughly 12 weeks. Vaccinee samples were obtained from the UK trials COV001 and COV002, which included a single-blind randomized controlled phase 2/3 trial of AZD1222 (ChAdOx1 nCoV-19) in healthy adults. Trial participant PBMC samples were collected at day 0 and day 28 after the second dose for TCRbeta chain sequencing. The CDR3 regions of human TCRbeta chains were analyzed by immunosequencing. The paper's data handling went like this. Repertoire TCRs were checked for matches against a reference library of SARS-CoV-2-specific TCRs that had been generated using the MIRA antigen-specificity platform. Breadth meant the fraction of unique TCRs that were SARS-CoV-2-associated, whereas depth meant the fraction of total T cells that were SARS-CoV-2-associated. Each spike-specific TCR was assigned to its reactive spike region and to a CD4 or CD8 class using the MIRA data. Log10-transformed breadth and depth values were compared by one-way ANOVA with Sidak's multiple comparisons tests. Imported from immuneACCESS, the table was reduced by TCRdb to in-frame sequences with V and J called. These copies leave out some clones; in studies compared against another copy, an unresolved V gene accounts for under half, and the cause of the remainder is not known. Clone size and the V and J calls come from that table; the DNA yielded D and trimming. The sample table holds some 18,000 clones, of which about four fifths were seen once. The ten biggest clones cover about 21% of the sample.

The source of this sequence is an adult who received the AZD1222 COVID-19 vaccine. The source material was peripheral blood, sampled 28 days after the second AZD1222 dose. The chain couples TRBV30 to TRBJ1-1; perhaps TRBD1 is the D gene, with 6 bases matching. The CDR3 is CAWSKDRNTEAFF. DNA sequence: TGTGCCTGGAGTAAGGACAGGAACACTGAAGCTTTCTTT.